This paragraph covers one TCR beta chain sequence. The same CDR3 is also encoded by other DNA sequences in this sample. CDR3 length: 14 residues. The V end was cut by 3 bases, the J end by 1 base, with 11 bases between. Germline V gene sequence: CDR1 SGHNT, CDR2 YYREEE (reference sequence). The sample comes from a study of shared clonotypes between healthy human individuals. The authors distributed each subset's genomic DNA evenly over several immunoSEQ plates. Method: immunoSEQ multiplex PCR; TCRdb's copy keeps in-frame clones and lacks some. The sample has around 1.6 million clones, approximately 98% seen once.

The sequenced material came from naive CD4+ T cells sorted from blood. Subset reported: CD45RA+ positively selected. V gene TRBV5-4 combines with J gene TRBJ2-7, with D tentatively TRBD2 (5 bases). This clonotype originated in a man aged 25 to 40 in good health. The DNA of the CDR3 is TGTGCCAGCAGCTCGAGGACTGGATCCTACGAGCAGTACTTC. Protein: CASSSRTGSYEQYF.